The next 30 T cell receptor beta chains were all read from a single sample in a study of blood T cell repertoires in COVID-19. The protocol was immunoSEQ multiplex PCR, while the TCRdb copy is restricted to in-frame clones and leaves out a portion. The data hold around 60,000 clones, with around 83% observed a single time. The sequenced sample consisted of peripheral blood. The receptors derive from a man aged 45-65 years with COVID-19, enrolled during active disease.

The chain recombines TRBV18 with TRBJ2-7; 7 nucleotides align to TRBD1. Germline values: CDR1 KGHSH, CDR2 LQKENI. Losses at the gene ends were 3 bases for V and 3 bases for J; bases not matched to a gene: 5. There are 14 residues in the CDR3. CDR3 DNA sequence: TGTGCCAGCTCACCCCGGGACAGCCACTACGAGCAGTACTTC. Translation: CASSPRDSHYEQYF.

The rearrangement links TRBV25-1 to TRBJ1-3; 7 bases are a match to TRBD1. Germline CDR1 and CDR2: MGHDK and SYGVNS. The CDR3 spans 15 residues. V dropped 6 bases and J dropped 2; count of bases not matched to a gene: 7. The CDR3 DNA follows: TGTGCCAGCAGGGCCCCCCAGGGGGCTGGAAACACCATATATTTT. This codes for CASRAPQGAGNTIYF.

The CDR3 here is CSASGQGSQPQHF. The CDR3 coding sequence is TGCAGTGCTAGTGGACAGGGTAGTCAGCCCCAGCATTTT. This chain joins TRBV20-1 and TRBJ1-5, with 8 bases that match TRBD1. The germline V gene encodes CDR1 DFQATT and CDR2 SNEGSKA (reference sequence). The CDR3 sequence is 13 residues long. The V gene end was trimmed by 3 bases and the J gene end by 6 bases; junction bases not matched to a gene: 4.

This chain uses TRBV6-6 with TRBJ2-5, with 11 nucleotides matching TRBD2. Per germline, CDR1 MNHNY and CDR2 SVGAGI (reference sequence). The CDR3 is 14 residues long. J lost 4 bases, V lost 5 bases, and 3 bases had no gene match. CDR3 nucleotide sequence: TGTGCCAGCAGTGTCCTAGCGGGAGGAGAGACCCAGTACTTC. Translating gives CASSVLAGGETQYF.

V is TRBV19 and J is TRBJ2-7, with 7 bases matching TRBD1. Trimming cost V 5 bases and J 0 bases; bases outside gene matches: 4. This CDR3 is built from 14 residues. Germline V gene data show CDR1 as LNHDA and CDR2 as SQIVND (reference sequence). CDR3 amino acids: CASSPRQGSYEQYF. The CDR3 DNA sequence: TGTGCCAGTAGTCCGCGACAGGGCTCCTACGAGCAGTACTTC.

The chain has TRBV19 and TRBJ2-7, with D possibly matching TRBD1 (5 bases). V was trimmed by 5 bases and J by 4 bases, leaving 18 bases between them. The CDR3 extends over 15 amino acids. Germline assignment: CDR1 LNHDA and CDR2 SQIVND (reference sequence). The CDR3 sequence: CASSATGQGWYEQYF. The CDR3 DNA reads TGTGCCAGTAGTGCCACCGGGCAGGGATGGTACGAGCAGTACTTC.

This chain's CDR3 is CASSIGQGVEAFF. In nucleotides, the CDR3 is TGTGCCAGTAGTATCGGACAGGGAGTTGAAGCTTTCTTT. This sequence joins TRBV19 and TRBJ1-1, with 8 positions matching TRBD1. J lost 7 bases, V lost 3 bases, and 4 bases had no gene match. The CDR3 runs 13 residues. In germline, CDR1 is LNHDA, CDR2 SQIVND (reference sequence).

The V gene is TRBV12-3 or TRBV12-4, the J gene TRBJ1-2; unclear D gene. V gave up 4 bases and J gave up 8 bases, with 14 bases separating them. The CDR3 sequence is 13 residues long. CDR3 DNA sequence: TGTGCCAGCAGTTGGGCCCGTCCGAAAGGCTACACCTTC. Protein: CASSWARPKGYTF.

V and J are TRBV5-6 and TRBJ2-3; 13 bases match TRBD2. The CDR3 totals 15 residues. Per germline, CDR1 SGHDT and CDR2 YYEEEE. The trim removed 4 bases at V and 6 bases at J, leaving 5 bases unmatched. The CDR3 nucleotides are TGTGCCAGCAGCAGGGGGACTAGCGGGATCGATACGCAGTATTTT. Protein product: CASSRGTSGIDTQYF.

About this clone itself: An end of the junction does not agree with germline; a read error may underlie this. The V gene is TRBV7-2, the J gene TRBJ2-7; 11 nucleotides match TRBD1. This CDR3 region has 13 residues. Germline V gene lookup returns CDR1 SGHTA and CDR2 FQGNSA. This CDR3 is CASSLDLGTGGHF. The CDR3 nucleotides read TGTGCCAGCAGCTTAGATTTAGGGACAGGGGGTCACTTC.

V gene TRBV7-3 combines with J gene TRBJ1-1; D is undetermined. CDR3 length equals 16 residues. Trimming shortened V by 5 bases and J by 1 base, and 17 bases separated the two germline ends. CDR1 and CDR2 from the germline V gene are SGHTA and FQGTGA. The CDR3 nucleotides read TGTGCCAGCAGCGTAAGTAAGCGACCCACGAACACTGAAGCTTTCTTT. This gives the protein CASSVSKRPTNTEAFF.

This rearrangement joins TRBV4-2 to TRBJ2-3; no firm D call. The CDR3 spans 16 residues. Germline V lookup: CDR1 LGHNA, CDR2 YNFKEQ. V lost 1 base to trimming and J lost 0 bases, with 11 bases between them. The CDR3 DNA reads TGTGCCAGCAGCCAAGTTACTGATCTTAGCACAGATACGCAGTATTTT. It yields the protein CASSQVTDLSTDTQYF.

The chain carries TRBV5-4 and TRBJ2-7; D gene ambiguous. The CDR3 totals 15 residues. The ends were cut back, 0 bases at V and 0 bases at J, with 10 bases in the middle. Germline lookup yields CDR1 SGHNT and CDR2 YYREEE (reference sequence). The CDR3 region is CASSLGGALSYEQYF. As DNA, the CDR3 is TGTGCCAGCAGCTTGGGAGGCGCCCTCTCCTACGAGCAGTACTTC.

The rearrangement uses TRBV18 and TRBJ2-5; 7 bases map to TRBD2. In germline, CDR1 is KGHSH, CDR2 LQKENI. V shed 6 bases and J 4 bases; nucleotides not matched to a gene: 8. The CDR3 covers 14 residues. CDR3 sequence reads: CASSRSSGGETQYF. DNA of the CDR3: TGTGCCAGCTCTAGGTCTTCGGGAGGAGAGACCCAGTACTTC.

V is TRBV18 and J is TRBJ2-3; no firm D call. Trimming took 4 bases from V and 1 from J, leaving 9 bases between them. This CDR3 region has 14 residues. The germline V gene has CDR1 KGHSH and CDR2 LQKENI. The CDR3 protein is CASSLESGTDTQYF. CDR3 nucleotide sequence: TGTGCCAGCTCACTTGAGTCGGGCACAGATACGCAGTATTTT.

This rearrangement joins TRBV7-8 to TRBJ2-2, with 9 nucleotides matching TRBD1. Germline CDR1 is SGHVS and CDR2 is FQNEAQ. The CDR3 has 15 residues. V shed 5 bases, J shed 6 bases, and the junction held 7 bases outside the gene matches. CDR3 loop: CASSGRDRVPGELFF. In DNA, the CDR3 is TGTGCCAGCAGCGGCCGGGACAGGGTTCCCGGGGAGCTGTTTTTT. Full variable domain (remainder filled in from reference TRBV7-8 and TRBJ2-2): GAGVSQSPRYKVAKRGQDVALRCDPISGHVSLFWYQQALGQGPEFLTYFQNEAQLDKSGLPSDRFFAERPEGSVSTLKIQRTQQEDSAVYLCASSGRDRVPGELFFGEGSRLTVL.

This chain uses TRBV19 with TRBJ2-7; 9 nucleotides line up with TRBD1. The J segment lost 2 bases and the V segment lost 5 bases, leaving 7 bases of the junction unmatched. The CDR3 totals 15 residues. The V gene's germline CDR1 is LNHDA and CDR2 SQIVND (reference sequence). CDR3 in amino acids: CASSPRTGVTYEQYF. Here the CDR3 DNA reads TGTGCCAGTAGTCCCCGGACAGGGGTTACCTACGAGCAGTACTTC.

This chain links TRBV18 with TRBJ2-1; 7 bases agree with TRBD2. The trim removed 6 bases at V and 6 bases at J, leaving 11 bases unmatched. The CDR3 length is 15 residues. The V gene's germline CDR1 is KGHSH and CDR2 LQKENI. The CDR3 nucleotides read TGTGCCAGCTCTTTCGGGACTATAAGTACCAATGAGCAGTTCTTC. Its translation is CASSFGTISTNEQFF.

This chain uses TRBV3-1 (or the pseudogene TRBV3-2) with TRBJ1-1; D is possibly TRBD1 (5 bases). Trimming stripped 1 base from V and 0 bases from J, with 9 bases between. CDR1 LGHDT and CDR2 YNNKEL come from the germline V gene (reference sequence). This CDR3 contains 15 residues. CDR3 in amino acids: CASSQGTGMNTEAFF. The CDR3 DNA follows: TGTGCCAGCAGCCAAGGAACAGGCATGAACACTGAAGCTTTCTTT.

The V call is TRBV5-4, the J call TRBJ2-7; TRBD1 matches at 10 bases. V gave up 4 bases and J gave up 3 bases; unmatched junction bases: 4. The CDR3 consists of 14 residues. CDR1 is SGHNT, CDR2 YYREEE, per germline (reference sequence). The chain's CDR3 is CASSSDRGHYEQYF. The CDR3 DNA reads as TGTGCCAGCAGCAGCGACAGGGGGCACTACGAGCAGTACTTC.

The chain joins TRBV5-1 to TRBJ2-7, with D possibly being TRBD1 (5 bases). The V end lost 5 bases, the J end lost 6 bases, and 18 bases lay between the germline ends. Germline CDR1 reads SGHRS; CDR2 reads YFSETQ. This CDR3 region has 14 residues. For the CDR3, the DNA is TGCGCCAGCAGATCCACCCAGGGTTTTGGCGAGCAGTACTTC. Its translation: CASRSTQGFGEQYF.

This chain joins TRBV24-1 and TRBJ2-5; D call uncertain. The V gene's germline CDR1 is KGHDR and CDR2 SFDVKD. This CDR3 is 14 amino acids long. Trimming pared 3 bases from V and 3 bases from J, leaving 10 bases between. The CDR3 sequence is CATSDPSREETQYF. The CDR3 nucleotides read TGTGCCACCAGTGATCCCTCCCGGGAAGAGACCCAGTACTTC.

This chain uses TRBV24-1 with TRBJ1-4, with 7 nucleotides matching TRBD1. The V and J ends lost 2 bases and 7 bases, in that order; junction bases with no gene match: 6. CDR1 is KGHDR and CDR2 is SFDVKD in the germline V gene. The CDR3 is made up of 15 amino acids. CDR3 amino acids: CATSDSGAGGEKLFF. The DNA of the CDR3 is TGTGCCACCAGTGATTCAGGGGCAGGGGGTGAAAAACTGTTTTTT.

V is TRBV28 and J is TRBJ2-5; D gene unclear. This CDR3 region has 13 residues. CDR1 and CDR2 from the germline V gene are MDHEN and SYDVKM. V was trimmed by 4 bases and J by 7 bases, leaving 13 bases between them. The chain's CDR3 is CASSSGRRGTQYF. CDR3 bases: TGTGCCAGCAGTTCGGGTAGGAGAGGGACCCAGTACTTC. Combining the CDR3 with reference TRBV28 and TRBJ2-5 gives the whole variable domain DVKVTQSSRYLVKRTGEKVFLECVQDMDHENMFWYRQDPGLGLRLIYFSYDVKMKEKGDIPEGYSVSREKKERFSLILESASTNQTSMYLCASSSGRRGTQYFGPGTRLLVL.

In this sample, this clone is medium-sized (0.01 to 0.1%). The genes are TRBV4-3 and TRBJ2-1, with 12 bases that match TRBD2. CDR3 length: 18 amino acids. From germline, CDR1 is LGHNA and CDR2 YSLEER. V was clipped by 0 bases and J by 2 bases; unmatched bases: 5. The CDR3 DNA reads TGCGCCAGCAGCCAAGAGACTAGCGGGAGCCCCGCCTACAATGAGCAGTTCTTC. Amino acids: CASSQETSGSPAYNEQFF.

This clone was recorded a few times. This rearrangement joins TRBV6-5 to TRBJ2-7; no clear D gene. CDR3 length: 14 amino acids. With 2 bases removed from V and 2 bases from J, the gap between germline ends came to 10 bases. Germline lookup yields CDR1 MNHEY and CDR2 SVGAGI. The CDR3 coding sequence is TGTGCCAGCAGTTACGAGAACAGCCCCTACGAGCAGTACTTC. Its protein is CASSYENSPYEQYF.

The V call is TRBV6-6, the J call TRBJ1-1; a possible D gene is TRBD1 (6 bases). The CDR3 has 11 amino acids. The germline CDR1 and CDR2 sequences are MNHNY and SVGAGI (reference sequence). Deletions cut 3 bases from V and 8 bases from J, with 7 bases between. CDR3 loop: CASSYTGEAFF. The DNA for the CDR3 is TGTGCCAGCAGTTATACAGGGGAAGCTTTCTTT.

The rearrangement joins TRBV18 to TRBJ2-1; 12 bases line up with TRBD2. The CDR3 length is 17 residues. Germline CDR1 and CDR2: KGHSH and LQKENI. The ends lost 4 bases at V and 6 bases at J; junction bases unmatched: 10. This chain's CDR3 is CASSQGLAGASGNEQFF. Written as DNA, the CDR3 is TGTGCCAGCTCACAGGGACTAGCGGGTGCTTCTGGCAATGAGCAGTTCTTC.

The genes are TRBV6-5 and TRBJ2-7; a weak D match, TRBD2 (5 bases). Trimming took off 6 bases at V and 3 bases at J, with 15 bases between the two ends. The CDR3 consists of 14 residues. From germline, CDR1 is MNHEY and CDR2 SVGAGI. The CDR3 DNA reads TGTGCCAGCAGAATGCCGGGGTCCAACTACGAGCAGTACTTC. Encoded protein: CASRMPGSNYEQYF.

The V call is TRBV6-5, the J call TRBJ1-6; 7 nucleotides align to TRBD1. The ends lost 8 bases at V and 7 bases at J; junction bases unmatched: 5. CDR1 and CDR2 (germline): MNHEY, SVGAGI. CDR3 length: 13 residues. CDR3 sequence: CASGDSRNSPLHF. The CDR3 bases are TGTGCCAGCGGGGACAGTCGGAATTCACCCCTCCACTTT.